This T cell receptor beta chain was obtained from a study of blood T cell repertoires in COVID-19. Study at large: Donors in the United States, Italy and Spain gave samples during acute or convalescent COVID-19. PBMCs, B-cell-depleted T cells, or T cells provided the cDNA or gDNA that made up the material.

The ends were cut back, 7 bases at V and 5 bases at J, with 20 bases in the middle. This CDR3 has 15 amino acids. Germline-derived CDR1 and CDR2 are SNHLY and FYNNEI. The authors' processing: Cell counts per sample came from amplifying reference gene primers. Sequencing was performed with immunoSEQ multiplex PCR; in TCRdb, only in-frame clones are kept and a portion is missing. Clone size and the V and J calls come from that table; the DNA yielded D and trimming. The sample includes approximately 220,000 clones, about 86% of them seen just once. The receptor was isolated from a woman aged 60-75 years with acute or convalescent COVID-19. This chain joins TRBV2 and TRBJ1-2; weak D call: TRBD1 (5 bases). The sequenced sample consisted of peripheral blood. The CDR3 loop reads CASMGRQGGLYGYTF. The CDR3 DNA reads TGTGCCAGCATGGGGAGGCAGGGCGGATTGTATGGCTACACCTTC.